One sample yielded the 9 T cell receptor beta chains listed below, sequenced in a study of blood T cells in healthy people across ages. Combining a sample-barcoded 5' primer with a J-beta primer mix, a second PCR ran for roughly 6 to 12 cycles. TCRdb called the 5' RACE reads again in MiXCR, with one record for every CDR3 protein. The sample records fewer than 2 million distinct CDR3 sequences, approximately 39% being singletons. The sample comprised blood. These TCRs come from a human donor in good health.

This clonotype was counted between two and nine times. In DNA, the CDR3 is TGTGCCAGCAGTCCCTTGATCAGCAGGAATACGCAGTATTTT. Amino acid sequence: CASSPLISRNTQYF. The chain has TRBV27 and TRBJ2-3, with D hard to call. The germline V and J ends were trimmed by 5 bases and 7 bases, with 16 bases remaining between them. Germline assignment: CDR1 MNHEY and CDR2 SMNVEV (reference sequence). The CDR3 sequence is 14 residues long.

This clonotype showed up just a few times. Written as DNA, the CDR3 is TGCAGTGCCCTTGGGTCCAGGGCTGGGGCCAACGTCCTGACTTTC. Its protein is CSALGSRAGANVLTF. The V gene is TRBV20-1, the J gene TRBJ2-6; D perhaps matches TRBD1 (5 bases). The CDR3 spans 15 residues. From germline, CDR1 is DFQATT and CDR2 SNEGSKA (reference sequence). V was trimmed by 6 bases and J by 2 bases, leaving 14 bases between them.

This chain uses TRBV6-5 with TRBJ1-2; D gene ambiguous. V was pared by 2 bases and J by 0 bases, with 10 bases between. The length of the CDR3 is 15 residues. CDR1 MNHEY and CDR2 SVGAGI come from the germline V gene. The CDR3 DNA is TGTGCCAGCAGTTACGTGCTGGGTTCTAACTATGGCTACACCTTC. Translation: CASSYVLGSNYGYTF.

J is TRBJ2-1 and V is TRBV5-1; no firm D call. Deletions cut 5 bases from V and 2 bases from J, with 5 bases between. Germline V CDR1 and CDR2: SGHRS, YFSETQ. This CDR3 spans 12 amino acids. DNA for the CDR3: TGCGCCAGCAGGTTAACCTACAATGAGCAGTTCTTC. This codes for CASRLTYNEQFF.

The count of this clonotype is one. The genes are TRBV6-5 and TRBJ2-7, with D tentatively TRBD1 (6 bases). V was shortened by 7 bases and J by 0 bases, with 13 bases between the two germline ends. Germline V lookup: CDR1 MNHEY, CDR2 SVGAGI. This CDR3 has 14 amino acids. The CDR3 loop is CASTPGVGSYEQYF. In nucleotides, the CDR3 is TGTGCCAGCACCCCAGGGGTTGGCTCCTACGAGCAGTACTTC.

This clonotype was observed a few times. V usage is TRBV28 and J usage is TRBJ2-5; TRBD1 is a possible D gene (7 bases). Germline-derived CDR1 and CDR2 are MDHEN and SYDVKM. The CDR3 is 14 amino acids. V lost 6 bases and J 0 bases, leaving 11 bases between the germline ends. DNA for the CDR3: TGTGCCAGCAGCGGCGGGACAGACCAAGAGACCCAGTACTTC. Its protein is CASSGGTDQETQYF.

This clonotype has a count of ten or more. The V and J genes are TRBV20-1 and TRBJ2-5; D possibly corresponds to TRBD2 (6 bases). From germline, CDR1 is DFQATT and CDR2 SNEGSKA (reference sequence). V dropped 3 bases and J dropped 2 bases, with 16 bases sitting between them. The CDR3 totals 15 residues. CDR3 sequence reads: CSASSGRADQETQYF. In DNA form, the CDR3 reads TGCAGTGCTAGTAGCGGCAGGGCGGATCAAGAGACCCAGTACTTC.

This chain links TRBV6-6 with TRBJ1-6, with D maybe TRBD1 (5 bases). Germline CDR1 reads MNHNY; CDR2 reads SVGAGI (reference sequence). V shed 9 bases and J shed 5 bases, with 17 bases lying between them. This CDR3 region has 15 residues. CDR3 protein: CASGVGGLDNSPLHF. CDR3 bases: TGTGCCAGTGGGGTTGGGGGATTAGATAATTCACCCCTCCACTTT.

The chain links TRBV7-9 to TRBJ1-1; tentatively, D is TRBD1 (6 bases). CDR1 and CDR2 from the germline V gene are SEHNR and FQNEAQ (reference sequence). CDR3 length: 14 amino acids. With 6 bases removed from V and 6 bases from J, the gap between germline ends came to 17 bases. The CDR3 DNA sequence: TGTGCCAGCAGGGCAACGGACAGTTATGCTGAAGCTTTCTTT. It specifies CASRATDSYAEAFF.